The rows below give T cell receptor beta chains drawn from one sample of a study of lymphopenia after photon versus proton radiotherapy. Sequencing used immunoSEQ multiplex PCR; TCRdb keeps in-frame clones, though not all of them. The sample lists fewer than 50,000 clones; roughly 85% were seen once. The source material was peripheral blood, sampled from a patient treated with photon-based radiotherapy. Every receptor here comes from a man in his forties with gastric cancer. CDR3s include the opening cysteine and the closing phenylalanine or tryptophan. A D gene is named only where the DNA matches it firmly. Expanded clones get a size class; other rows say once, few or many, or leave the size out.

D gene: -; V gene: TRBV6-6; clone size: -; J gene: TRBJ1-5; CDR3 protein: CASSPRLAGNQPQHF; CDR3 DNA: TGTGCCAGCAGTCCCCGGCTGGCAGGCAATCAGCCCCAGCATTTT
D gene: -; V gene: TRBV5-1; clone size: -; J gene: TRBJ2-5; CDR3 protein: CASSLTSSQETQYF; CDR3 DNA: TGCGCCAGCAGCCTCACTAGCTCTCAAGAGACCCAGTACTTC
D gene: -; V gene: TRBV6-1; clone size: -; J gene: TRBJ1-6; CDR3 protein: CATLLQLNSPLHF; CDR3 DNA: TGTGCCACTCTCCTCCAGCTAAATTCACCCCTCCACTTT
D gene: TRBD2; V gene: TRBV18; clone size: -; J gene: TRBJ2-3; CDR3 protein: CASSQRGALSTDTQYF; CDR3 DNA: TGTGCCAGCTCTCAGCGGGGGGCCTTGAGCACAGATACGCAGTATTTT
D gene: TRBD1; V gene: TRBV27; clone size: -; J gene: TRBJ2-5; CDR3 protein: CASSRGQVQETQYF; CDR3 DNA: TGTGCCAGCAGTAGGGGACAGGTCCAAGAGACCCAGTACTTC
D gene: -; V gene: TRBV4-1; clone size: -; J gene: TRBJ1-4; CDR3 protein: CASSQEGLGEKLFF; CDR3 DNA: TGCGCCAGCAGCCAAGAGGGTTTGGGAGAAAAACTGTTTTTT
D gene: -; V gene: TRBV5-1; clone size: -; J gene: TRBJ2-1; CDR3 protein: CASSLVGQWSDEQFF; CDR3 DNA: TGCGCCAGCAGCTTGGTAGGACAGTGGTCGGATGAGCAGTTCTTC
D gene: TRBD1; V gene: TRBV4-1; clone size: few; J gene: TRBJ1-5; CDR3 protein: CASSQGDRGNQPQHF; CDR3 DNA: TGCGCCAGCAGCCAAGGGGACAGGGGGAATCAGCCCCAGCATTTT
D gene: -; V gene: TRBV7-2; clone size: -; J gene: TRBJ1-2; CDR3 protein: CASSPVAPKEDGYTF; CDR3 DNA: TGTGCCAGCAGCCCCGTCGCGCCGAAGGAGGATGGCTACACCTTC
D gene: TRBD1; V gene: TRBV7-2; clone size: -; J gene: TRBJ1-2; CDR3 protein: CASSADRGPYGYTF; CDR3 DNA: TGTGCCAGCAGCGCCGACAGGGGGCCCTATGGCTACACCTTC
D gene: TRBD2; V gene: TRBV29-1; clone size: -; J gene: TRBJ2-3; CDR3 protein: CSVDRTSGVDTQYF; CDR3 DNA: TGCAGCGTTGATCGGACTAGCGGGGTCGATACGCAGTATTTT
D gene: -; V gene: TRBV6-1; clone size: -; J gene: TRBJ2-7; CDR3 protein: CASSEDTYEQYF; CDR3 DNA: TGTGCCAGCAGTGAGGACACGTACGAGCAGTACTTC
D gene: -; V gene: TRBV18; clone size: once; J gene: TRBJ1-1; CDR3 protein: CASSPQGAEAFF; CDR3 DNA: TGTGCCAGCTCACCACAGGGGGCTGAAGCTTTCTTT
D gene: -; V gene: TRBV2; clone size: once; J gene: TRBJ1-6; CDR3 protein: CASRGSYNSPLHF; CDR3 DNA: TGTGCCAGCAGGGGCTCCTATAATTCACCCCTCCACTTT
D gene: TRBD2; V gene: TRBV30; clone size: -; J gene: TRBJ2-3; CDR3 protein: CAWSVAGLVDTQYF; CDR3 DNA: TGTGCCTGGAGTGTAGCGGGGTTGGTAGATACGCAGTATTTT
D gene: -; V gene: TRBV11-3; clone size: -; J gene: TRBJ1-1; CDR3 protein: CASSLGSGLNTEAFF; CDR3 DNA: TGTGCCAGCAGCTTAGGGTCTGGATTGAACACTGAAGCTTTCTTT
D gene: -; V gene: TRBV4-1; clone size: -; J gene: TRBJ1-2; CDR3 protein: CASSLTGTNYGYTF; CDR3 DNA: TGCGCCAGCAGCCTTACAGGGACGAACTATGGCTACACCTTC